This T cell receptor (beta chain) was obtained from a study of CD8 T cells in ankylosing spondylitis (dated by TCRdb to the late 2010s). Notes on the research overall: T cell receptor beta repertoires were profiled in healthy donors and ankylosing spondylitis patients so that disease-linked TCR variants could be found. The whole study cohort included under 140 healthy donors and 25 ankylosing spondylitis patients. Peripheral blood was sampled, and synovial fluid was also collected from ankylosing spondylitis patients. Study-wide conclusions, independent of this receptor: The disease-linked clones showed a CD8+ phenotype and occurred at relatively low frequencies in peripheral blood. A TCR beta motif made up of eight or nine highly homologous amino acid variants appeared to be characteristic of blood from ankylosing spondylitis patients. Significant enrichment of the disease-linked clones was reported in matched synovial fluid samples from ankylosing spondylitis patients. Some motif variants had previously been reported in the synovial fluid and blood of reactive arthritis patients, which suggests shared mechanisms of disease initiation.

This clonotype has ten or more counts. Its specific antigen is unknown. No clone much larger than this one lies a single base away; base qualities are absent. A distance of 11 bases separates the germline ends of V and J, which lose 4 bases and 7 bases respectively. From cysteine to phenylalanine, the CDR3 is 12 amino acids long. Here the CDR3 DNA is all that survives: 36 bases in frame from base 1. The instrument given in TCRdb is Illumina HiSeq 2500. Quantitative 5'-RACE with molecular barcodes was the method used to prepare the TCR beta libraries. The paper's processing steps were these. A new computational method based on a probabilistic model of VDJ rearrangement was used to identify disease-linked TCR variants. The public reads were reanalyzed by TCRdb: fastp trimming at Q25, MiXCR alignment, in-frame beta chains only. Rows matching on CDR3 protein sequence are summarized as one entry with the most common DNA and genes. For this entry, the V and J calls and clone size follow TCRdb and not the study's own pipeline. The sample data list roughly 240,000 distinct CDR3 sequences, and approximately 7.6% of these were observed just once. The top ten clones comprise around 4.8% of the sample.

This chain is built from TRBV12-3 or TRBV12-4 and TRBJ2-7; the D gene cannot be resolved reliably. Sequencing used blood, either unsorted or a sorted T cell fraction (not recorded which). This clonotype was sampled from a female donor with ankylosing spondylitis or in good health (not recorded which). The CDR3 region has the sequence CASSSTTQEQYF. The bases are TGTGCCAGCAGTTCTACTACTCAAGAGCAGTACTTC.